A single sample gave rise to the 14 T cell receptor beta chains below, sequenced in a study of blood T cell repertoires in COVID-19. Sequenced by immunoSEQ multiplex PCR; TCRdb stores in-frame clones only, minus some. Counted here are just over 300,000 clones, around 89% occurring once; the ten biggest clones make up approximately 4.5%. Sequences were obtained from PBMCs or T cells enriched from blood (not recorded which). The receptor source for this set is a woman between 18 and 29 years old with acute COVID-19.

The rearrangement uses TRBV28 and TRBJ1-6; the D is unclear. The V end was cut by 7 bases, the J end by 0 bases, with 7 bases between. Germline V gives CDR1 MDHEN, CDR2 SYDVKM. The CDR3 sequence is 14 residues long. The CDR3 sequence is CASKPSSYNSPLHF. DNA of the CDR3: TGTGCCAGCAAACCGAGCTCCTATAATTCACCCCTCCACTTT.

The rearrangement uses TRBV27 and TRBJ1-5; D is unclear. The CDR3 is made up of 14 amino acids. Germline V CDR1 and CDR2: MNHEY, SMNVEV (reference sequence). The V gene lost 5 bases and the J gene lost 7 bases, with 15 bases spanning the gap. CDR3 region: CASSPDYSGQPQHF. The CDR3 DNA sequence: TGTGCCAGCAGTCCCGACTACTCTGGACAGCCCCAGCATTTT.

CDR3 residues: CASSPDGPGGYTF. CDR3 nucleotide sequence: TGTGCCAGCAGCCCCGACGGTCCGGGGGGCTACACCTTC. The chain is built from TRBV7-9 and TRBJ1-2; no clear D gene. The CDR3 runs to 13 residues. Germline CDR1 is SEHNR and CDR2 is FQNEAQ (reference sequence). Trimming left V 5 bases short and J 8 bases short, with 15 bases between.

This chain connects TRBV27 to TRBJ1-6; D is uncertain. The V gene lost 5 bases and the J gene lost 8 bases, with 13 bases spanning the gap. CDR3 size: 14 residues. Per germline, CDR1 MNHEY and CDR2 SMNVEV (reference sequence). In DNA form, the CDR3 reads TGTGCCAGCAGTCCTGACGGGAGGGATTCACCCCTCCACTTT. It specifies CASSPDGRDSPLHF.

The V and J genes are TRBV27 and TRBJ2-1; 12 nucleotides match TRBD2. Germline trimming cut 5 bases from V and 4 bases from J; bases unmatched to any gene: 6. CDR3 length equals 16 residues. The germline V gene has CDR1 MNHEY and CDR2 SMNVEV (reference sequence). CDR3: CASSRGLAGPYNEQFF. CDR3 sequence (DNA): TGTGCCAGCAGTCGTGGACTAGCGGGACCTTACAATGAGCAGTTCTTC.

The chain couples TRBV6-4 to TRBJ1-5, with D perhaps matching TRBD1 (5 bases). V was pared by 2 bases and J by 2 bases, with 7 bases between. In germline, CDR1 is MRHNA, CDR2 SNTAGT. The CDR3 totals 14 residues. CDR3 nucleotides: TGTGCCAGCAGTGACCAGGGTGGCAATCAGCCCCAGCATTTT. Residues: CASSDQGGNQPQHF.

J is TRBJ2-7 and V is TRBV27; 8 bases are a match to TRBD2. J lost 5 bases, V lost 2 bases, and 8 bases had no gene match. Germline V gives CDR1 MNHEY, CDR2 SMNVEV (reference sequence). The CDR3 totals 15 residues. CDR3 residues: CASSLGAGRGNEQYF. Written as DNA, the CDR3 is TGTGCCAGCAGTTTAGGTGCCGGGAGGGGCAACGAGCAGTACTTC.

This clone was observed a single time. This chain links TRBV12-5 with TRBJ2-7; unclear D gene. Germline assignment: CDR1 LGHNT and CDR2 FRNRAP. CDR3 length: 14 residues. V lost 0 bases and J 2 bases, leaving 8 bases between the germline ends. CDR3 amino acids: CASGLVASPYEQYF. The DNA of the CDR3 is TGTGCTAGTGGTTTGGTAGCAAGTCCCTACGAGCAGTACTTC. Looking up the rest from reference TRBV12-5 and TRBJ2-7 gives the full variable domain: DARVTQTPRHKVTEMGQEVTMRCQPILGHNTVFWYRQTMMQGLELLAYFRNRAPLDDSGMPKDRFSAEMPDATLATLKIQPSEPRDSAVYFCASGLVASPYEQYFGPGTRLTVT.

V and J are TRBV7-9 and TRBJ1-4, with no clear D. Trimming removed 7 bases from V and 3 bases from J, with 12 bases in between. Germline loops: CDR1 SEHNR, CDR2 FQNEAQ (reference sequence). The CDR3 consists of 14 residues. CDR3 sequence reads: CASNPFQANEKLFF. CDR3 sequence (DNA): TGTGCCAGCAACCCTTTCCAGGCTAATGAAAAACTGTTTTTT.

The chain has TRBV7-2 and TRBJ2-1, with TRBD2 matching 12 bases. Germline CDR1 and CDR2: SGHTA and FQGNSA. Trimming took 5 bases from V and 5 from J; bases not matched to a gene: 4. The CDR3 totals 15 residues. CDR3 nucleotides: TGTGCCAGCAGCACCGGACTAGCGGGAAACAATGAGCAGTTCTTC. Translated, it gives CASSTGLAGNNEQFF.

This chain connects TRBV18 to TRBJ1-2; TRBD1 might be the D (5 bases). The V and J ends lost 2 bases and 6 bases respectively, with 28 bases between them. From germline, CDR1 is KGHSH and CDR2 LQKENI. The CDR3 is made up of 19 amino acids. For the CDR3, the DNA is TGTGCCAGCTCACCATTTAACGGTAACTGGGGCGCGGCACGAGATGGCTACACCTTC. Translated, it gives CASSPFNGNWGAARDGYTF.

A remark on this clone: Other nucleotide sequences from this sample produce the same CDR3. The chain joins TRBV27 to TRBJ2-5; 7 bases are a match to TRBD2. The CDR3 has 13 residues. J lost 1 base, V lost 5 bases, and 1 base had no gene match. Germline CDR1 MNHEY, CDR2 SMNVEV (reference sequence). The CDR3 coding sequence is TGTGCCAGCAGTCGGGGGGTCCAAGAGACCCAGTACTTC. Its translation: CASSRGVQETQYF.

The chain has TRBV7-8 and TRBJ2-1, with D perhaps matching TRBD2 (6 bases). From germline, CDR1 is SGHVS and CDR2 FQNEAQ. The CDR3 totals 15 residues. V lost 0 bases and J 3 bases, leaving 9 bases between the germline ends. This CDR3 reads CASSLAGDFYNEQFF. DNA of the CDR3: TGTGCCAGCAGCTTAGCGGGGGACTTCTACAATGAGCAGTTCTTC.

The chain recombines TRBV2 with TRBJ1-2; 9 nucleotides match TRBD1. Germline trimming cut 6 bases from V and 4 bases from J; bases unmatched to any gene: 6. The germline CDR1 and CDR2 sequences are SNHLY and FYNNEI. This CDR3 spans 14 amino acids. The CDR3 here is CASSAGQGLYGYTF. As DNA, the CDR3 is TGTGCCAGCAGCGCGGGACAGGGTCTCTATGGCTACACCTTC.